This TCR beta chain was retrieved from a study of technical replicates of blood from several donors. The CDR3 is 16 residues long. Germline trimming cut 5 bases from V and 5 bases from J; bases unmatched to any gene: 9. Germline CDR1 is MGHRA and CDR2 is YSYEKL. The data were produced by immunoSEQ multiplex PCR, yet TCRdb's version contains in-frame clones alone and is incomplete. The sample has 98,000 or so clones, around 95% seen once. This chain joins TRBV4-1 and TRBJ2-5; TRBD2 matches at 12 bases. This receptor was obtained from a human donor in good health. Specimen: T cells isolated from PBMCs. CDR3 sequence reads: CASSSKTSGRRETQYF. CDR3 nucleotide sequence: TGCGCCAGCAGCTCCAAGACTAGCGGGAGACGGGAGACCCAGTACTTC.